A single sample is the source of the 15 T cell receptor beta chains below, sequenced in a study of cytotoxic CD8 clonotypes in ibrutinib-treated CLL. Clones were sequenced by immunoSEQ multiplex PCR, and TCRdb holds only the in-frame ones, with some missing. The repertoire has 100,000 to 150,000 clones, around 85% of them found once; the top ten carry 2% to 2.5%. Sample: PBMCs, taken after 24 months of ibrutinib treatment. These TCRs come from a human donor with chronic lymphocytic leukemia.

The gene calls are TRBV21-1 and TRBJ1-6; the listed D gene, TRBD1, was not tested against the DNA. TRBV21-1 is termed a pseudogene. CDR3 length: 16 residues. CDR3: CASSNPARAYNSPLHF. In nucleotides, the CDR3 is TGTGCCAGCAGCAATCCGGCCAGGGCATATAATTCACCCCTCCACTTT.

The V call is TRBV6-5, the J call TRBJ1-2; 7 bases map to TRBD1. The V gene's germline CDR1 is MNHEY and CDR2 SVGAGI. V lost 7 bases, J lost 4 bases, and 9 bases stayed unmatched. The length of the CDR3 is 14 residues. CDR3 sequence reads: CASTRRRDSYGYTF. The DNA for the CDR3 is TGTGCCAGCACTCGACGCCGGGACAGCTATGGCTACACCTTC.

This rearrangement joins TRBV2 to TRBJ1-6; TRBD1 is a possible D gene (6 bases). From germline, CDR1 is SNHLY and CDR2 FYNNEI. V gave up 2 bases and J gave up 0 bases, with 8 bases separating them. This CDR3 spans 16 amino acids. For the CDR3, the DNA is TGTGCCAGCAGTGAAAGGGGGGCCTCCTATAATTCACCCCTCCACTTT. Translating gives CASSERGASYNSPLHF.

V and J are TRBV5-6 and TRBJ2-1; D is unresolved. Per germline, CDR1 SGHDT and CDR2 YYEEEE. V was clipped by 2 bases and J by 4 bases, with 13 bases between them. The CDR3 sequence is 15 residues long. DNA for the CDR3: TGTGCCAGCAGCTTTTTACAGACCCTTTACAATGAGCAGTTCTTC. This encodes CASSFLQTLYNEQFF. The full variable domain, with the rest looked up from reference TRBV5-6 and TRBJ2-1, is DAGVTQSPTHLIKTRGQQVTLRCSPKSGHDTVSWYQQALGQGPQFIFQYYEEEERQRGNFPDRFSGHQFPNYSSELNVNALLLGDSALYLCASSFLQTLYNEQFFGPGTRLTVL.

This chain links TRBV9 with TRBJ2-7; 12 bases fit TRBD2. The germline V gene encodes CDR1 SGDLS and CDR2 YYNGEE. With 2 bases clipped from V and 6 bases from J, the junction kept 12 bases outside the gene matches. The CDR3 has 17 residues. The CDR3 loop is CASSVAGRTSGIGEQYF. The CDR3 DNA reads TGTGCCAGCAGCGTTGCGGGACGGACTAGCGGGATTGGCGAGCAGTACTTC.

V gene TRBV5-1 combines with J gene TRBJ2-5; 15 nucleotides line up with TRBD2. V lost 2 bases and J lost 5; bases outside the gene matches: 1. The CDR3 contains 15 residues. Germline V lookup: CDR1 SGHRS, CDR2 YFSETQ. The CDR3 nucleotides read TGCGCCAGCAGCTTCGGACTAGCGGGAGGGGAGACCCAGTACTTC. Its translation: CASSFGLAGGETQYF.

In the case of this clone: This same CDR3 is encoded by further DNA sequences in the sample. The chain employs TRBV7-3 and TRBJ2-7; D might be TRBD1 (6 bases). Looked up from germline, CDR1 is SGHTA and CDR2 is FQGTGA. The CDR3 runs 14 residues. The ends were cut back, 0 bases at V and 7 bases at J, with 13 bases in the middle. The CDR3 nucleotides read TGTGCCAGCAGCTTAACTCCAGGGGTGGGGGAGCAGTACTTC. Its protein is CASSLTPGVGEQYF.

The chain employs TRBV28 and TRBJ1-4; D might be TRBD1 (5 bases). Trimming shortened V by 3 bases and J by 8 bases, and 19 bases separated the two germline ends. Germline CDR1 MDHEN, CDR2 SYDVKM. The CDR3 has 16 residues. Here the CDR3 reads CASSFLGTLIGEKLFF. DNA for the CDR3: TGTGCCAGCAGTTTCCTTGGGACCCTTATAGGAGAAAAACTGTTTTTT.

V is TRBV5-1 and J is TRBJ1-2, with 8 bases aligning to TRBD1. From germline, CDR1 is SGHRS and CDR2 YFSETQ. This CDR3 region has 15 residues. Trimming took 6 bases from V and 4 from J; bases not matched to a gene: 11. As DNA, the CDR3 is TGCGCCAGCAACCTGGACAGGGCAGATATCTATGGCTACACCTTC. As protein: CASNLDRADIYGYTF. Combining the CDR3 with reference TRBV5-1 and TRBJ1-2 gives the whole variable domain KAGVTQTPRYLIKTRGQQVTLSCSPISGHRSVSWYQQTPGQGLQFLFEYFSETQRNKGNFPGRFSGRQFSNSRSEMNVSTLELGDSALYLCASNLDRADIYGYTFGSGTRLTVV.

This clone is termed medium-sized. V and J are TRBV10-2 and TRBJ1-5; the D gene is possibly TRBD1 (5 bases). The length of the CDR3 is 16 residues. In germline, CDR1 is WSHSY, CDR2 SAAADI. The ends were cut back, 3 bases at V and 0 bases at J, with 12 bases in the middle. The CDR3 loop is CASSEPPGNSNQPQHF. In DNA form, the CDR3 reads TGCGCCAGCAGTGAACCCCCAGGGAATAGCAATCAGCCCCAGCATTTT.

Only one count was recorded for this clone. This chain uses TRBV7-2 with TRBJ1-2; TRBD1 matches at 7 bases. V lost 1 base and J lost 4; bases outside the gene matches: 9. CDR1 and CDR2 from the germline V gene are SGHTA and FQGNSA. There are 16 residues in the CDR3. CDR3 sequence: CASSLVRWGQTYGYTF. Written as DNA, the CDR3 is TGTGCCAGCAGCTTAGTACGGTGGGGACAGACCTATGGCTACACCTTC.

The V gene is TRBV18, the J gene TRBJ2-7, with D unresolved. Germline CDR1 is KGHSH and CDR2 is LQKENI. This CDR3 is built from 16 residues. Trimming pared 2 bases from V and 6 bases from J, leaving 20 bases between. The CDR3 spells CASSPKSLGFIGEQYF. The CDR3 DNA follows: TGTGCCAGCTCACCAAAAAGCTTGGGATTCATTGGCGAGCAGTACTTC.

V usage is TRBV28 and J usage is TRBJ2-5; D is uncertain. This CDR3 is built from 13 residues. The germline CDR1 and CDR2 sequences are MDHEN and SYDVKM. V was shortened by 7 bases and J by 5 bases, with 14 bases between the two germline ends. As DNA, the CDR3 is TGTGCCAGCATAGGCGCTTTGGGGGAGACCCAGTACTTC. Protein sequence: CASIGALGETQYF. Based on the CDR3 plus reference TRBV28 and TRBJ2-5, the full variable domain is DVKVTQSSRYLVKRTGEKVFLECVQDMDHENMFWYRQDPGLGLRLIYFSYDVKMKEKGDIPEGYSVSREKKERFSLILESASTNQTSMYLCASIGALGETQYFGPGTRLLVL.

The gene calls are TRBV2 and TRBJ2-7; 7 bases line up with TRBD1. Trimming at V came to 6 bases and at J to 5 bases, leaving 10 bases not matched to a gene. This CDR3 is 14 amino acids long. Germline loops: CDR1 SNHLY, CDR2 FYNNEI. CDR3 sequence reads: CASRGATQGNEQYF. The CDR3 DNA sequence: TGTGCCAGCAGGGGAGCAACACAGGGGAACGAGCAGTACTTC.

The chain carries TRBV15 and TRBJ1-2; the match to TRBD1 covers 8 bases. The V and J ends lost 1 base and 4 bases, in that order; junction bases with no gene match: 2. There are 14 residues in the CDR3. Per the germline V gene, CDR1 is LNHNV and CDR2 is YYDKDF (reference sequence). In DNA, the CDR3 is TGTGCCACCAGCAGAGGGGGGACAGGCTATGGCTACACCTTC. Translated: CATSRGGTGYGYTF.